A single sample is the source of the 3 T cell receptor beta chains below, sequenced in a study of human T cells and chemical hapten exposure. MiXCR, applied by TCRdb to the RACE reads, yields one record per CDR3 protein. Among some 53,000 distinct CDR3 sequences listed, approximately 10% were seen once. The time point here: patch test 1, 2 weeks after DPC sensitization. Treatment meaning: therapeutic diphenylcyclopropenone sensitization with weekly scalp DPC. Whole blood, unfractionated, served as the material for total RNA extraction. The starting material was whole blood, obtained in connection with sensitization to the hapten diphenylcyclopropenone (DPC). The origin of the receptors is a middle-aged woman with alopecia areata. Some clones in this sample may be carry-over from other donors' samples.

This clonotype turned up a few times. This chain connects TRBV27 to TRBJ1-1; the D gene is possibly TRBD1 (6 bases). Germline V CDR1 and CDR2: MNHEY, SMNVEV (reference sequence). The V end lost 5 bases, the J end lost 4 bases, and 14 bases lay between the germline ends. The CDR3 length is 14 residues. The CDR3 DNA follows: TGTGCCAGCAGTGTTTCACAGGGTATCACTGAAGCTTTCTTT. The encoded protein is CASSVSQGITEAFF.

This clonotype has a handful of counts. J is TRBJ1-6 and V is TRBV20-1, with D perhaps TRBD1 (5 bases). Trimming stripped 1 base from V and 7 bases from J, with 11 bases between. This CDR3 is 14 amino acids long. Per germline, CDR1 DFQATT and CDR2 SNEGSKA (reference sequence). The CDR3 protein is CSARGGANNSPLHF. CDR3 coding DNA: TGCAGTGCTAGAGGAGGGGCTAACAATTCACCCCTCCACTTT.

The chain joins TRBV5-1 to TRBJ1-6, with 9 bases lining up with TRBD1. Germline CDR1 and CDR2: SGHRS and YFSETQ. V was clipped by 2 bases and J by 8 bases; unmatched bases: 11. The length of the CDR3 is 17 residues. CDR3 amino acids: CASSFTRTGDVDSPLHF. In DNA form, the CDR3 reads TGCGCCAGCAGCTTCACTCGGACAGGGGACGTAGATTCACCCCTCCACTTT.